This entry lists 8 T cell receptor beta chains sequenced from one sample in a study of blood T cell repertoires in COVID-19. Produced via immunoSEQ multiplex PCR; TCRdb's table is partial and in-frame only. The sample carries fewer than 450,000 clones, more than 75% recorded once. Source material: PBMCs or T cells enriched from blood (not recorded which). The receptors originated from a woman aged 18-29 years who had recovered from COVID-19.

The chain carries TRBV7-8 and TRBJ1-1; weak D call: TRBD1 (6 bases). V lost 2 bases and J 4 bases, leaving 14 bases between the germline ends. The germline V gene encodes CDR1 SGHVS and CDR2 FQNEAQ. The CDR3 consists of 15 residues. The CDR3 loop is CASSLMGAESTEAFF. The CDR3 DNA is TGTGCCAGCAGCTTAATGGGGGCGGAGAGCACTGAAGCTTTCTTT.

This clone appeared once. The rearrangement links TRBV25-1 to TRBJ2-1, with 8 bases identical to TRBD1. CDR1 MGHDK and CDR2 SYGVNS come from the germline V gene. The CDR3 is made up of 15 amino acids. The V segment lost 4 bases and the J segment 4 bases; nucleotides outside the gene matches: 6. CDR3 region: CASSAGDRIYNEQFF. For the CDR3, the DNA is TGTGCCAGCAGTGCCGGGGACAGGATATACAATGAGCAGTTCTTC.

The rearrangement links TRBV10-3 to TRBJ2-6; no definite D call. This CDR3 has 15 amino acids. V was clipped by 4 bases and J by 0 bases, with 7 bases between them. Germline assignment: CDR1 ENHRY and CDR2 SYGVKD. CDR3 loop: CAISASISGANVLTF. The CDR3 DNA is TGTGCCATCAGTGCATCCATCTCTGGGGCCAACGTCCTGACTTTC.

The chain carries TRBV11-2 and TRBJ1-3; 8 bases match TRBD1. The CDR3 has 16 residues. Germline CDR1 is SGHAT and CDR2 is FQNNGV. Trimming took 4 bases from V and 0 from J; bases not matched to a gene: 5. The CDR3 sequence: CASSSGQAVSGNTIYF. CDR3 sequence (DNA): TGTGCCAGCAGCTCGGGACAGGCCGTCTCTGGAAACACCATATATTTT.

The gene calls are TRBV7-6 and TRBJ1-4; possible D gene TRBD1, 5 bases. The CDR3 contains 15 residues. The germline gives CDR1 SGHVS, CDR2 FNYEAQ. V shed 3 bases and J shed 3 bases, with 11 bases lying between them. CDR3 bases: TGTGCCAGCAGCTTTCGCAGGGCCCCTAATGAAAAACTGTTTTTT. This gives the protein CASSFRRAPNEKLFF. The whole variable domain, remainder taken from reference TRBV7-6 and TRBJ1-4, is GAGVSQSPRYKVTKRGQDVALRCDPISGHVSLYWYRQALGQGPEFLTYFNYEAQQDKSGLPNDRFSAERPEGSISTLTIQRTEQRDSAMYRCASSFRRAPNEKLFFGSGTQLSVL.

The CDR3 sequence: CASSFLGDNYNEQFF. The CDR3 nucleotides read TGTGCCAGCAGTTTCCTCGGGGACAACTACAATGAGCAGTTCTTC. The chain employs TRBV28 and TRBJ2-1, with D possibly TRBD1 on 6 matching bases. The CDR3 runs to 15 residues. Trimming removed 3 bases at V and 3 bases at J, with 12 bases between. Germline values: CDR1 MDHEN, CDR2 SYDVKM.

The chain carries TRBV28 and TRBJ1-6; tentatively, D is TRBD1 (5 bases). The germline V gene has CDR1 MDHEN and CDR2 SYDVKM. V was pared by 5 bases and J by 9 bases, with 14 bases between. CDR3 length equals 14 residues. In DNA form, the CDR3 reads TGTGCCAGCAGTGCATGGGCGGGGGGTTCACCCCTCCACTTT. It specifies CASSAWAGGSPLHF.

This clone was detected only a few times. J is TRBJ2-5 and V is TRBV19; TRBD1 matches 8 bases. Germline CDR1 LNHDA, CDR2 SQIVND (reference sequence). With 3 bases clipped from V and 6 bases from J, the junction kept 3 bases outside the gene matches. The CDR3 totals 13 residues. The CDR3 region has the DNA TGTGCCAGTAGTATTCCAGGGGGCAAGACCCAGTACTTC. It encodes CASSIPGGKTQYF.